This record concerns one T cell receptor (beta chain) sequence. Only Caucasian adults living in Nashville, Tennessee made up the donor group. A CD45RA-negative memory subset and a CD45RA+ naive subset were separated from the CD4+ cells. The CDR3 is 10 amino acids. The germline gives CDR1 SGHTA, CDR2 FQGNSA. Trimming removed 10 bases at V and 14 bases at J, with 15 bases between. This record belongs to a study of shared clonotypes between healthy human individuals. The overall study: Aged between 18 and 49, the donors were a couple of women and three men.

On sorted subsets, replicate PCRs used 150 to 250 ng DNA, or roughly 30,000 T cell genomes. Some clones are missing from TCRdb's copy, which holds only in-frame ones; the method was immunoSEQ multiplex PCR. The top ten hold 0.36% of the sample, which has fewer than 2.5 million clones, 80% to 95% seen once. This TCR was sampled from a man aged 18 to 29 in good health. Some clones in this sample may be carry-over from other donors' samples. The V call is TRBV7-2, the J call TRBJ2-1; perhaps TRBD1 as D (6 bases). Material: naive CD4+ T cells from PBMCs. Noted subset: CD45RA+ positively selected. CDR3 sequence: CATCRGGKFF. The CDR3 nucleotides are TGTGCCACGTGCCGAGGGGGAAAGTTCTTC.